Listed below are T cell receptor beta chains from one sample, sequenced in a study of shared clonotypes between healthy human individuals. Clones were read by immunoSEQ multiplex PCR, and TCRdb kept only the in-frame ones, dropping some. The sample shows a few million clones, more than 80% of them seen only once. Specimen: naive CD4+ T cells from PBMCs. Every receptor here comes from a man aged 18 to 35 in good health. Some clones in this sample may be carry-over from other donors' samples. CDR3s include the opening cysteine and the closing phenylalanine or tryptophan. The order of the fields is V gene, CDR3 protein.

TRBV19,CASSSAGRLLEQFF
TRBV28,CASSLISLPANYGYTF
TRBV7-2,CASSPGTAPNTQYF
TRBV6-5,CASSPRTPAYQPQHF
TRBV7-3,CASSTYLADHTGELFF
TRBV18,CASSPGSTDTQYF
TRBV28,CASRSLRGSNQPQHF
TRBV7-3,CASSLMAGRSSDTQYF
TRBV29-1,CSVQEEGPNEKLFF
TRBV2,CASTRGPQETQYF
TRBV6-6,CASSLIAGDYDTQYF
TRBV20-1,CSASLDTQYF
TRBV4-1,CASSQEALRRWAYEQYF
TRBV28,CASSILGTGVGEQYF
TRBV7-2,CASRRTSGPYNEQFF
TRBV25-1,CASSETGEAFF
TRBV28,CASRISDNWKNTEAFF
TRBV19,CASSIAGRGPWVEQFF
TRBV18,CASSRGGSGNTIYF
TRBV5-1,CASSLGHAGTSTDTQYF
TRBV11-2,CASSPLAGSINEQFF
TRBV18,CASSPLPGRETQYF
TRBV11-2,CASSFGRVYNEEQFF
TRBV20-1,CSFRVGEKLFF
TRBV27,CASSLLGQAYGYTF
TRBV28,CASSLSSGGRDTQYF
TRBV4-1,CASSHLRGQGNTEAFF
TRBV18,CASSPKNSLANTEAFF
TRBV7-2,CASSLSAITGLEAFF
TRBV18,CASSPPGGNNEQFF
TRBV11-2,CASSSHTLNSPLHF
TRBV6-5,CASSSGTSAYEQYF
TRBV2,CASSVLAGGDEQFF
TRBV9,CASSPSSGAGNTIYF
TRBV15,CATSRESRYGYTF
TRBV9,CASSVGPGGAYEQYF
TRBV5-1,CASSPPGQGHTGELFF
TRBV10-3,CAISQGNTEAFF
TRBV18,CASSIDLNTEAFF
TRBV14,CASSRETDTQYF
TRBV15,CATSGRTGIYEQYF
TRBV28,CAIGQSGGGQPQHF
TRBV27,CASSLYTGELFF
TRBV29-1,CSVSRGPYTEAFF
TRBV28,CASSSWDSKAEWGYTF
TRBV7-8,CASSPGGTDTQYF
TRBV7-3,CASSLLGPRGTGDTQYF
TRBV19,CASSPRDSRIVQYF
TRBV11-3,CASSHRNTGELFF